Sequencing of this T cell receptor (beta chain) was carried out in a study of T cell repertoires in cytomegalovirus infection. Turning to the study itself: Public TCR beta signatures were indicative of both CMV infection and a matching HLA type. Study outcomes and limitations: Dominating the ex vivo response were TCR beta clonotypes that were CMV-specific and HLA-C-restricted. Individuals carrying CMV plus the relevant HLA were identified by cumulative frequency of public TCR beta families.

Using its own MiXCR run on the reads, TCRdb lists one record per CDR3 protein. The sample has roughly 500,000 distinct CDR3 sequences, about 15% seen once; the top ten hold 24%. Only a few counts were recorded for this clonotype. Its antigen is not identified. This receptor was identified in a human donor in good health (CMV status not recorded). Some clones in this sample may be carry-over from other donors' samples. Sequencing was carried out using CD8+ T cells from PBMCs.

The CDR3 DNA reads as TGTGCCAGCGTGTTTGGTGAGACCCAGTACTTC. Translating gives CASVFGETQYF. This rearrangement joins TRBV27 to TRBJ2-5; no definite D call. The V gene's germline CDR1 is MNHEY and CDR2 SMNVEV (reference sequence). Trimming stripped 8 bases from V and 5 bases from J, with 9 bases between. The CDR3 sequence is 11 residues long.